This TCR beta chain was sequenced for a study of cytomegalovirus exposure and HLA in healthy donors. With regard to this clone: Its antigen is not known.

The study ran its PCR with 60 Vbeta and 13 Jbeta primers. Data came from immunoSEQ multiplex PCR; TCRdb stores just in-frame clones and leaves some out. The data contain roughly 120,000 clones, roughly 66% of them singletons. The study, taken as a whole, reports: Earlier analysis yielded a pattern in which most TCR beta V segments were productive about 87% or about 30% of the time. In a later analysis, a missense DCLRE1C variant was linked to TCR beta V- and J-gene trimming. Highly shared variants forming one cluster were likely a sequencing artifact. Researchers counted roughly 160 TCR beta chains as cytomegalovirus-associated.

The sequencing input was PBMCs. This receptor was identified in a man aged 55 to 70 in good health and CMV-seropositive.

The CDR3, as DNA: TGTGCCAGCAGTTTGAGGGCAAGCGGGGGTTCCTACAATGAGCAGTTCTTC. Protein product: CASSLRASGGSYNEQFF. The V gene is TRBV28, the J gene TRBJ2-1, with TRBD2 matching over 8 bases. Looked up from germline, CDR1 is MDHEN and CDR2 is SYDVKM. J was trimmed by 1 base and V by 3 bases; bases with no gene match: 8. The CDR3 is 17 residues long.